This TCR beta chain came from a study of OX40 agonist ivuxolimab in advanced cancers. Study at large: Ivuxolimab, an agonist antibody against OX40 (CD134), was given to patients. From about 20 to 80 years was the age range, with a mean of approximately 58 years, and roughly 83% were male.

A note on this clone: Its specificity is unknown.

Germline CDR1 MGHRA, CDR2 YSYEKL. The CDR3 extends over 16 amino acids. Trimming pared 0 bases from V and 4 bases from J, leaving 13 bases between. Broader study findings: Low normalized clonal expansion also occurred in some nonresponding patients.

The method was immunoSEQ multiplex PCR; TCRdb's version includes in-frame clones alone and lacks a portion of them. The sample consists of fewer than 90,000 clones, about 89% of them appearing once. The chain joins TRBV4-1 to TRBJ2-1; D unclear. The sequencing here drew on CD4+ or CD8+ T cells sorted from blood, taken in a trial of the OX40 agonist ivuxolimab. The origin of this receptor is an adult with an advanced solid tumor such as melanoma, head and neck, liver or kidney cancer. The CDR3 region has the DNA TGCGCCAGCAGCCAAGATAACACCGGAGTTTACAATGAGCAGTTCTTC. The encoded protein is CASSQDNTGVYNEQFF.